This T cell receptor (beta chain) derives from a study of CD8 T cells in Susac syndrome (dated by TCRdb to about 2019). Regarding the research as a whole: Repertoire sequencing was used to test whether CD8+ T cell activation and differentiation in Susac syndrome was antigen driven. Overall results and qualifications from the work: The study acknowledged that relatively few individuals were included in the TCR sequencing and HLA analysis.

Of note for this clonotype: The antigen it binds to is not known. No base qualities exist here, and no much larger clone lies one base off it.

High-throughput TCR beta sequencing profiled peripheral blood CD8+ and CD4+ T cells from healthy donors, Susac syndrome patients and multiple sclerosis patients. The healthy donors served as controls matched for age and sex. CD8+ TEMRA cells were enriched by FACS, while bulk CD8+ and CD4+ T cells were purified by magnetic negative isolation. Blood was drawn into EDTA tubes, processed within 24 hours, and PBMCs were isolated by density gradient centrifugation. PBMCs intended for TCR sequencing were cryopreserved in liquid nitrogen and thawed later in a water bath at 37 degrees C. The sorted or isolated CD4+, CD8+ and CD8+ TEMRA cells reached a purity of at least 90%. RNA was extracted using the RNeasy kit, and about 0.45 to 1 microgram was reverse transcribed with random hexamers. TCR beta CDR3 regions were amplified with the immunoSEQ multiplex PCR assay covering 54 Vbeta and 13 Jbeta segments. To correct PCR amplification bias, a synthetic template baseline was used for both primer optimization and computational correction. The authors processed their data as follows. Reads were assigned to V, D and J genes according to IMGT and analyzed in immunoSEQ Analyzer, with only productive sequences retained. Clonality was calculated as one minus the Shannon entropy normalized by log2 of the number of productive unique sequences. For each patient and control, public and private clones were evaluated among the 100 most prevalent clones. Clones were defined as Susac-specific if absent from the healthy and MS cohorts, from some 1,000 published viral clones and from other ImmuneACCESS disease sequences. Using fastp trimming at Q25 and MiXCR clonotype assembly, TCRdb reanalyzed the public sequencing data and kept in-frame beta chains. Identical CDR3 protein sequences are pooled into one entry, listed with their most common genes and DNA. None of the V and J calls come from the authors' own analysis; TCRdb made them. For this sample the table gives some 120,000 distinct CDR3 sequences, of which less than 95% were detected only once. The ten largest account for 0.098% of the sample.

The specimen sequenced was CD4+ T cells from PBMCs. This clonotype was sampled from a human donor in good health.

The CDR3 reads as follows: CAWSVDFGRNTEAFF. DNA sequence: TGTGCCTGGAGTGTCGACTTCGGTAGGAACACTGAAGCTTTCTTT. The chain joins TRBV30 to TRBJ1-1; the D segment cannot be called with confidence. The CDR1 and CDR2 encoded by the germline V gene (reference sequence) are GTSNPN and SVGIG. The CDR3 contains 15 residues, cysteine and phenylalanine counted. Just CDR3 DNA is preserved here, 45 bases in frame from base 1. A distance of 12 bases separates the germline ends of V and J, which lose 0 bases and 1 base respectively. Reference TRBV30 and TRBJ1-1 proteins supply the regions before and after the CDR3; the full variable domain is: SQTIHQWPATLVQPVGSPLSLECTVEGTSNPNLYWYRQAAGRGLQLLFYSVGIGQISSEVPQNLSASRPQDRQFILSSKKLLLSDSGFYLCAWSVDFGRNTEAFFGQGTRLTVV.